The 12 T cell receptor beta chains given below trace back to one sample, sequenced in a study of control samples from healthy donors and cancer patients. Here immunoSEQ multiplex PCR was the method, and the copy in TCRdb shows in-frame clones only, minus some. The sample has approximately 150,000 clones, around 90% seen once. Source material: blood. Source of these receptors: a man younger than 45 in good health.

V gene TRBV4-1 combines with J gene TRBJ1-1; TRBD1 matches at 7 bases. The germline V gene has CDR1 MGHRA and CDR2 YSYEKL. The junction had 13 bases not matched to a gene; V was cut back by 3 bases and J by 6 bases. The CDR3 runs to 16 residues. CDR3 sequence reads: CASSHLPGQRIPEAFF. The CDR3 DNA reads as TGCGCCAGCAGCCATTTACCGGGACAGCGGATCCCTGAAGCTTTCTTT.

The chain has TRBV4-1 and TRBJ2-3; D not certain. The CDR3 consists of 15 residues. Trimming pared 4 bases from V and 4 bases from J, leaving 15 bases between. The germline CDR1 and CDR2 sequences are MGHRA and YSYEKL. The CDR3 nucleotides read TGCGCCAGCAGCCCACTTGTAACTGACGCAGATACGCAGTATTTT. Translated: CASSPLVTDADTQYF.

This clone was detected only a few times. The V and J genes are TRBV15 and TRBJ2-2; D is unclear. Germline V gene lookup returns CDR1 LNHNV and CDR2 YYDKDF (reference sequence). The CDR3 runs to 14 residues. V lost 6 bases and J lost 1, with 9 bases in between. Here the CDR3 DNA reads TGTGCCACCAGATTACAGAAGAACACCGGGGAGCTGTTTTTT. This gives the protein CATRLQKNTGELFF.

CDR3: CASSLVTGSPLHF. For the CDR3, the DNA is TGTGCCAGCAGCTTAGTCACAGGTTCACCCCTCCACTTT. The chain recombines TRBV7-9 with TRBJ1-6; possible D gene TRBD1, 5 bases. The CDR3 runs to 13 residues. Germline CDR1 and CDR2: SEHNR and FQNEAQ (reference sequence). Deletions cut 1 base from V and 9 bases from J, with 7 bases between.

The CDR3 reads CASSWGAGQETQYF. The CDR3 DNA is TGCGCCAGCAGCTGGGGTGCGGGCCAAGAGACCCAGTACTTC. V usage is TRBV5-1 and J usage is TRBJ2-5; weak D call: TRBD2 (5 bases). Germline-derived CDR1 and CDR2 are SGHRS and YFSETQ. The CDR3 extends over 14 amino acids. V lost 3 bases and J lost 1, with 10 bases in between. The full variable domain, rest sourced from reference TRBV5-1 and TRBJ2-5, is KAGVTQTPRYLIKTRGQQVTLSCSPISGHRSVSWYQQTPGQGLQFLFEYFSETQRNKGNFPGRFSGRQFSNSRSEMNVSTLELGDSALYLCASSWGAGQETQYFGPGTRLLVL.

This clone is a singleton in its sample. CDR3 nucleotides: TGTGCCTGGATTTCAGAGGGAACGAACACCGGGGAGCTGTTTTTT. Translated: CAWISEGTNTGELFF. This sequence joins TRBV30 and TRBJ2-2, with a weak D call TRBD2 (5 bases). This CDR3 comprises 15 residues. CDR1 is GTSNPN, CDR2 SVGIG, per germline (reference sequence). V gave up 4 bases and J gave up 0 bases, with 12 bases separating them.

V is TRBV21-1 and J is TRBJ2-7; TRBD2 is taken as the D call from the table, unchecked against the DNA. TRBV21-1 is an annotated pseudogene. The CDR3 runs 13 residues. The CDR3 here is CVDSGLAGGEQYF. CDR3 coding DNA: TGTGTAGACTCCGGACTAGCGGGAGGCGAGCAGTACTTC.

The chain combines TRBV4-3 with TRBJ1-1; D is unclear. V lost 0 bases and J lost 0, with 8 bases in between. The length of the CDR3 is 15 residues. The germline V gene has CDR1 LGHNA and CDR2 YSLEER. Written as DNA, the CDR3 is TGCGCCAGCAGCCAAGATGAACGGATGAACACTGAAGCTTTCTTT. The encoded protein is CASSQDERMNTEAFF.

The V call is TRBV7-8, the J call TRBJ2-5; 9 bases agree with TRBD2. This CDR3 contains 18 residues. After removal of 1 base from V and 5 bases from J, the junction contained 14 bases not matched to a gene. Germline CDR1 is SGHVS and CDR2 is FQNEAQ. CDR3 DNA sequence: TGTGCCAGCAGCTTAGGTAGTCCAGCGGGGGGTTTCGGGGAGACCCAGTACTTC. Its translation is CASSLGSPAGGFGETQYF. The full variable domain, with the rest looked up from reference TRBV7-8 and TRBJ2-5, is GAGVSQSPRYKVAKRGQDVALRCDPISGHVSLFWYQQALGQGPEFLTYFQNEAQLDKSGLPSDRFFAERPEGSVSTLKIQRTQQEDSAVYLCASSLGSPAGGFGETQYFGPGTRLLVL.

The V call is TRBV6-2 or TRBV6-3, the J call TRBJ2-2; D may match TRBD1 or TRBD2 (5 bases each). The ends were cut back, 2 bases at V and 7 bases at J, with 8 bases in the middle. Germline lookup yields CDR1 MNHEY and CDR2 SVGEGT. The CDR3 is made up of 13 amino acids. CDR3 sequence: CASSYVGVGELFF. CDR3 DNA: TGTGCCAGCAGTTACGTGGGGGTCGGGGAGCTGTTTTTT.

The chain employs TRBV7-2 and TRBJ2-5; D gene uncertain. Trimming shortened V by 2 bases and J by 4 bases, and 8 bases separated the two germline ends. Germline values: CDR1 SGHTA, CDR2 FQGNSA. This CDR3 is built from 13 residues. CDR3 sequence (DNA): TGTGCCAGCAGCTTATCTCAAGGAGAGACCCAGTACTTC. Translating it yields CASSLSQGETQYF.

The gene calls are TRBV20-1 and TRBJ1-2, with TRBD1 identical over 7 bases. CDR3 length: 11 amino acids. The V and J ends lost 8 bases and 3 bases, in that order; junction bases with no gene match: 3. Germline V gene sequence: CDR1 DFQATT, CDR2 SNEGSKA (reference sequence). DNA of the CDR3: TGCAGTACTACAGGGGACTATGGCTACACCTTC. This sequence encodes CSTTGDYGYTF.